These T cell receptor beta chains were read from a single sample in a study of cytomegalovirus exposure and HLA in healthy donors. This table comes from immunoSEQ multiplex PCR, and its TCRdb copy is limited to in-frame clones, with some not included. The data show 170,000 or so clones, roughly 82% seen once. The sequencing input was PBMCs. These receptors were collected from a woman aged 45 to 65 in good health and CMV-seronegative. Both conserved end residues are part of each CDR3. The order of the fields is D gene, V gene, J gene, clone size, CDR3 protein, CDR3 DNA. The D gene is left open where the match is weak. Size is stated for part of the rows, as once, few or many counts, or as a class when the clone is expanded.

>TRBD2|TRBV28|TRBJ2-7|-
CASTSGRVYEQYF
TGTGCCAGCACTTCGGGGAGGGTATACGAGCAGTACTTC
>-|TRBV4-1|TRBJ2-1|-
CASSRSRGGDRAYNEQFF
TGCGCCAGCAGCCGATCAAGGGGCGGGGACCGGGCCTACAATGAGCAGTTCTTC
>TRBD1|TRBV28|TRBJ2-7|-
CASGTGIMNRYEQYF
TGTGCCAGCGGGACAGGGATAATGAACCGATACGAGCAGTACTTC
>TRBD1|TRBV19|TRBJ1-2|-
CASSTDSGQGDNYGYTF
TGTGCCAGTAGTACAGACTCAGGACAGGGCGATAACTATGGCTACACCTTC
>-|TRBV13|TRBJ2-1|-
CASSHYRAPGGYNEQFF
TGTGCCAGCAGCCACTACAGGGCGCCGGGGGGCTACAATGAGCAGTTCTTC
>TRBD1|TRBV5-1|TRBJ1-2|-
CASSLSGQGYGYTF
TGCGCCAGCAGCTTGTCAGGACAGGGGTATGGCTACACCTTC
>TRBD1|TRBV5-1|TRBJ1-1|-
CASSTDGDRATEAFF
TGCGCCAGCAGCACCGATGGGGACAGGGCCACTGAAGCTTTCTTT
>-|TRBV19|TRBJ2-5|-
CASSVDEEETQYF
TGTGCCAGTAGTGTCGACGAGGAAGAGACCCAGTACTTC
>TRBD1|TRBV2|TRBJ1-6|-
CASNAQGAGNSPLHF
TGTGCCAGCAACGCGCAGGGGGCTGGTAATTCACCCCTCCACTTT
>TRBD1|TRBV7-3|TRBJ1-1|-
CASSRGQGNTEAFF
TGTGCCAGCAGCCGGGGACAGGGGAACACTGAAGCTTTCTTT
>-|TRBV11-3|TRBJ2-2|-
CASSPLNPGLDTGELFF
TGTGCCAGCAGCCCCTTGAACCCGGGTTTGGACACCGGGGAGCTGTTTTTT
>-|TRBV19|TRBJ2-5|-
CASSREFQETQYF
TGTGCCAGTAGCCGGGAGTTCCAAGAGACCCAGTACTTC
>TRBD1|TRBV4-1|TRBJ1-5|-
CASSPNQGTVGNQPQHF
TGCGCCAGCAGCCCAAACCAGGGGACAGTAGGCAATCAGCCCCAGCATTTT
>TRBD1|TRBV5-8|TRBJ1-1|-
CASSHGQGAFF
TGTGCCAGCAGCCACGGACAGGGGGCTTTCTTT
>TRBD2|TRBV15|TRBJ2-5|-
CATSTVLAGVLQETQYF
TGTGCCACCAGCACCGTACTAGCGGGGGTCCTCCAAGAGACCCAGTACTTC
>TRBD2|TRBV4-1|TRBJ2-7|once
CASSLGLARETSSYEQYF
TGCGCCAGCAGCCTGGGACTAGCACGCGAAACCAGCTCCTACGAGCAGTACTTC
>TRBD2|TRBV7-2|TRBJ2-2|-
CASSMTSPNTGELFF
TGTGCCAGCAGCATGACTAGCCCTAACACCGGGGAGCTGTTTTTT
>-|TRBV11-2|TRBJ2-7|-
CASSLDLQAEQYF
TGTGCCAGCAGCTTAGATCTTCAGGCCGAGCAGTACTTC
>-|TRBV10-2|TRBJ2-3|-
CASSEMRNTDTQYF
TGCGCCAGCAGTGAGATGCGGAACACAGATACGCAGTATTTT
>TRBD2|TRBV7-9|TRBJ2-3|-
CASSSLSSGRTDTQYF
TGTGCCAGCAGCTCCCTTTCTAGCGGGAGGACCGATACGCAGTATTTT
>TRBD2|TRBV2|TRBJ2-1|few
CAREKRGADNEQFF
TGTGCCAGGGAGAAGCGGGGGGCTGACAATGAGCAGTTCTTC
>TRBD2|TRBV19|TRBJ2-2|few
CASSGPSGATTGELFF
TGTGCCAGTAGTGGACCTAGCGGGGCGACGACCGGGGAGCTGTTTTTT
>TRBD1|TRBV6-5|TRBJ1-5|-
CASSYKGTGVGQPQHF
TGTGCCAGCAGTTACAAAGGGACAGGGGTTGGTCAGCCCCAGCATTTT
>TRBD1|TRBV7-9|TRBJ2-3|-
CASSLGQGVTDTQYF
TGTGCCAGCAGCTTGGGACAGGGGGTGACAGATACGCAGTATTTT
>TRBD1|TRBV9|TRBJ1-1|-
CASSVGTGGGFSAEAFF
TGTGCCAGCAGCGTAGGGACAGGGGGCGGTTTTTCGGCTGAAGCTTTCTTT
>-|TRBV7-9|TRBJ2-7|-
CASSPGGGRDLYEQYF
TGTGCCAGCAGCCCAGGCGGGGGCAGGGACCTCTACGAGCAGTACTTC
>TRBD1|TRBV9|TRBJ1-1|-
CASSGLQGARTEAFF
TGTGCCAGCAGCGGTCTACAGGGGGCGAGGACTGAAGCTTTCTTT
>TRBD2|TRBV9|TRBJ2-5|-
CASSAGLAGGGVETQYF
TGTGCCAGCAGCGCAGGACTAGCGGGAGGAGGGGTGGAGACCCAGTACTTC
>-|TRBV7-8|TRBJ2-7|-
CASSPGGDNSYEQYF
TGTGCCAGCAGCCCCGGTGGGGACAACTCCTACGAGCAGTACTTC
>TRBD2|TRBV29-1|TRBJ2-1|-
CSSLTFGLAGVNNEQFF
TGCAGCTCACTGACATTTGGACTAGCGGGGGTCAACAATGAGCAGTTCTTC
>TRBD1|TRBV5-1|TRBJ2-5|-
CASSSGTVQETQYF
TGCGCCAGCAGCTCTGGGACAGTACAAGAGACCCAGTACTTC
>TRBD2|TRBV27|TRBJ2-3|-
CASRTFTSGSGSSTDTQYF
TGTGCCAGCAGGACCTTTACTAGCGGGTCAGGTTCGAGCACAGATACGCAGTATTTT
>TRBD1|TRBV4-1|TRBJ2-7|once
CASSQEVTGALEQYF
TGCGCCAGCAGCCAAGAGGTGACAGGGGCCCTCGAGCAGTACTTC
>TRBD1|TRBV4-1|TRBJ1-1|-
CASSQGDRVNTEAFF
TGCGCCAGCAGCCAAGGGGACAGGGTTAACACTGAAGCTTTCTTT
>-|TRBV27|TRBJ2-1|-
CASSLIGGRVYNEQFF
TGTGCCAGCAGTTTAATAGGGGGGAGGGTATACAATGAGCAGTTCTTC
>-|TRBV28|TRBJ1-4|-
CASNDPAATNEKLFF
TGTGCCAGCAATGACCCGGCGGCAACTAATGAAAAACTGTTTTTT
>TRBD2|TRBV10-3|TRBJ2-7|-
CAISDVAGGYEQYF
TGTGCCATCAGTGATGTTGCGGGAGGGTACGAGCAGTACTTC
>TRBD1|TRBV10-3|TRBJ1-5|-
CAIRDRSNQPQHF
TGTGCCATCAGGGACAGGAGCAATCAGCCCCAGCATTTT